This T cell receptor beta chain was obtained from a study of T cells in Graves' hyperthyroidism and ophthalmopathy. Study background: Peripheral blood collection took place at initial diagnosis, before any treatment.

Amplified regions were TCR beta CDR3 sequences from RNA transcripts. First-round RT-PCR of the TCR CDR3 relied on the HTBI primer set. In TCRdb, the multiplex PCR reads were re-called with MiXCR into one record per CDR3 protein. Found here are around 300,000 distinct CDR3 sequences, roughly an eighth of them singletons; the top ten hold 6.5% to 10%. From germline, CDR1 is LNHDA and CDR2 SQIVND (reference sequence). The CDR3 contains 13 residues. Trimming pared 7 bases from V and 4 bases from J, leaving 10 bases between. The chain couples TRBV19 to TRBJ2-2; D not certain. The source of this sequence is a woman aged 40 to 50 with Graves' hyperthyroidism. Material: blood. Here the CDR3 DNA reads TGTGCCAGTACCGGGTCTTTCACCGGGGAGCTGTTTTTT. Its protein product is CASTGSFTGELFF.